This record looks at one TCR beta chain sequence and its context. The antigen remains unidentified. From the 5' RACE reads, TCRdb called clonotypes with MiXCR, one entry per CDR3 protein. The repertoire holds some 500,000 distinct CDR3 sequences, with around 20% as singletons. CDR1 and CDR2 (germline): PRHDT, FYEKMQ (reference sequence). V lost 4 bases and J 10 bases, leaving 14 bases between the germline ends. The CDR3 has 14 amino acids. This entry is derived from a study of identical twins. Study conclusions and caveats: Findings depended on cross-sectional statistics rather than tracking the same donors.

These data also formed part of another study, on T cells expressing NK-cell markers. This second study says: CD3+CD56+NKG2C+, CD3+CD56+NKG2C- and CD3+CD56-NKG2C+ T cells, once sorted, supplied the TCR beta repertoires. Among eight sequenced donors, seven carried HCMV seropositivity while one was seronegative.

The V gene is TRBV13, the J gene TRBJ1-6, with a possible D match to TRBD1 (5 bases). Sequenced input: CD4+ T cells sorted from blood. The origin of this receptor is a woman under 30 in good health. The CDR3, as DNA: TGTGCCAGCAGCTGGAGCGCAGGGAGGTCACCCCTCCACTTT. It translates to CASSWSAGRSPLHF.